Included here is one T cell receptor (beta chain) sequence, with context. By quantitative 5'-RACE with molecular barcodes, the TCR beta libraries were made. Using its own MiXCR run on the 5' RACE reads, TCRdb lists one record per CDR3 protein. Of about 33,000 distinct CDR3 sequences in the sample, approximately 10% are singletons; the top ten hold around 20%. The CDR3 is made up of 14 amino acids. V lost 5 bases and J 1 base, leaving 15 bases between the germline ends. CDR1 and CDR2 from the germline V gene are DFQATT and SNEGSKA (reference sequence). This entry belongs to a study of CD8 T cells in ankylosing spondylitis.

The sequenced sample consisted of synovial fluid, either unsorted or a sorted T cell fraction (not recorded which). The chain uses TRBV20-1 and TRBJ2-7, with D possibly being TRBD2 (6 bases). The clonotype comes from a male donor with ankylosing spondylitis. CDR3 loop: CSAFDQRVSYEQYF. The CDR3 DNA reads TGCAGTGCTTTCGATCAGCGGGTATCCTACGAGCAGTACTTC.